The present T cell receptor beta chain was sequenced within a study of blood T cell repertoires in COVID-19. As for the study in general: Some COVID-19 samples were acute and others convalescent; all came from the United States, Italy and Spain. Sources were T cells, B-cell-depleted T cells, or PBMCs; the material itself was cDNA or gDNA.

On this clone itself: Other DNA sequences of this sample code for an identical CDR3.

In the original analysis: Amplifying reference gene primers gave estimates of nucleated cell counts. Data came from immunoSEQ multiplex PCR; TCRdb stores just in-frame clones and leaves some out. That table is the source of V, J and clone size, and D and trimming were worked out from the DNA. Among about 150,000 clones, around 85% were seen once, and the ten largest hold 0.6% to 0.65%. The source is a man in his fifties or sixties with COVID-19, enrolled during active disease. Sequencing was done on a sample of peripheral blood.

The DNA for the CDR3 is TGTGCCAGTAGTATCTGGACAGGGGATCAGCCCCAGCATTTT. Translating it yields CASSIWTGDQPQHF. The chain couples TRBV19 to TRBJ1-5; 9 bases fit TRBD1. The junction had 2 bases not matched to a gene; V was cut back by 3 bases and J by 5 bases. CDR1 and CDR2 from the germline V gene are LNHDA and SQIVND (reference sequence). CDR3 size: 14 residues. The whole variable domain, filled in from reference TRBV19 and TRBJ1-5, reads DGGITQSPKYLFRKEGQNVTLSCEQNLNHDAMYWYRQDPGQGLRLIYYSQIVNDFQKGDIAEGYSVSREKKESFPLTVTSAQKNPTAFYLCASSIWTGDQPQHFGDGTRLSIL.